The subject of this entry is one TCR beta chain. The target of this receptor is not known. Base-call qualities are not available, and no considerably larger clone is one nucleotide away. The data were obtained in a study of response to subunit inactivated influenza vaccine (dated by TCRdb to the late 2010s). About the full investigation: The study used deep quantitative T cell receptor repertoire profiling to track responses to a trivalent subunit inactivated influenza vaccine. Summary of the overall study and its limitations: According to the authors, only a limited number of new T cells may be recruited by each seasonal influenza vaccination.

From its cysteine to its phenylalanine, the CDR3 spans 14 amino acids. Of all the DNA, just the CDR3 is kept, 42 bases in frame from base 1. Relative to germline, V is 0 bases shorter and J is 6 bases shorter, with 10 bases between their ends. The germline V gene provides CDR1 SGHRS and CDR2 YFSETQ. The sample's time point, from its label and the paper: around 45 days after influenza vaccine administration. To prepare the library, RT-PCR was applied. These reads were obtained on an Illumina HiSeq 2500. The public reads were run again by TCRdb, first through fastp at Q25 and then through MiXCR, and only productive beta chains were kept. Merged by CDR3 protein, the rows form single entries marked with the most common genes and DNA. The sample records fewer than 700,000 distinct CDR3 sequences, 10% to 15% of which are singletons. The top ten clones comprise less than 15% of the sample.

Source: PBMCs from blood, taken more than 35 days after vaccination. The rearranged chain carries TRBV5-1 and TRBJ2-1; the D gene is possibly TRBD1, with 8 bases matching. The origin of this receptor is a man aged 45 to 65 who received an inactivated influenza vaccine. Donor details come from another sample of the same person, matched by shared clones. DNA sequence: TGCGCCAGCAGCTTGGACAGGGGGGGCAATGAGCAGTTCTTC. Translated, this gives CASSLDRGGNEQFF. Extended through the reference TRBV5-1 and TRBJ2-1 proteins, this CDR3 yields the full variable domain: KAGVTQTPRYLIKTRGQQVTLSCSPISGHRSVSWYQQTPGQGLQFLFEYFSETQRNKGNFPGRFSGRQFSNSRSEMNVSTLELGDSALYLCASSLDRGGNEQFFGPGTRLTVL.